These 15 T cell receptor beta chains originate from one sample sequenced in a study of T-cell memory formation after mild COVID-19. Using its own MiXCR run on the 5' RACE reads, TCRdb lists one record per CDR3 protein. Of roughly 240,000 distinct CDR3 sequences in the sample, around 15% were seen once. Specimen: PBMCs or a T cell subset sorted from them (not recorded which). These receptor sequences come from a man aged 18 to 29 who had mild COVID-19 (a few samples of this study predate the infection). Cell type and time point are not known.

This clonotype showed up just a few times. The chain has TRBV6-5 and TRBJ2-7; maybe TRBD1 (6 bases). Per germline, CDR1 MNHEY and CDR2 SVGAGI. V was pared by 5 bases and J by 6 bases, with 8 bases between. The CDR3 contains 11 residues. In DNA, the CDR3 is TGTGCCAGCAGTCTCAGGGGCGAGCAGTACTTC. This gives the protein CASSLRGEQYF.

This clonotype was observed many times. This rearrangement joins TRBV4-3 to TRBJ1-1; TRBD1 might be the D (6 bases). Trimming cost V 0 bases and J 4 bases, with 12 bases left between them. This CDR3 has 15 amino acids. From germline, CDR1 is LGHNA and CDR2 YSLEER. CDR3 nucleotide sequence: TGCGCCAGCAGCCAAGATGAATACAGGGTCACTGAAGCTTTCTTT. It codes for CASSQDEYRVTEAFF.

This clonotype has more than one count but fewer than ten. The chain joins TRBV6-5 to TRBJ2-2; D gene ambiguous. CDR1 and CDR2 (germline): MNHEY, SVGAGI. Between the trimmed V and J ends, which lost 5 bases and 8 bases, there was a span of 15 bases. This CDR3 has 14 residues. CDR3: CASSARTLRGELFF. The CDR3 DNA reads TGTGCCAGCAGTGCTCGGACCCTCAGGGGGGAGCTGTTTTTT.

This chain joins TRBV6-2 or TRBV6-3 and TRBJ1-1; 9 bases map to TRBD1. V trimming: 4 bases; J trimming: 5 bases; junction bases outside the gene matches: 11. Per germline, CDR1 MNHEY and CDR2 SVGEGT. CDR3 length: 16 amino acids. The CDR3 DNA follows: TGTGCCAGCAGTTTTACGGACAGGGGTTTAGGGACTGAAGCTTTCTTT. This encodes CASSFTDRGLGTEAFF.

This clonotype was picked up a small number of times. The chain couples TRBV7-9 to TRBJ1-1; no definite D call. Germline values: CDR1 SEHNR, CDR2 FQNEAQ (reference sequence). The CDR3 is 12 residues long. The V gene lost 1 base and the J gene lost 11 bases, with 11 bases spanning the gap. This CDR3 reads CASSLGGLRAFF. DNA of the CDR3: TGTGCCAGCAGCTTAGGGGGTCTTCGGGCTTTCTTT.

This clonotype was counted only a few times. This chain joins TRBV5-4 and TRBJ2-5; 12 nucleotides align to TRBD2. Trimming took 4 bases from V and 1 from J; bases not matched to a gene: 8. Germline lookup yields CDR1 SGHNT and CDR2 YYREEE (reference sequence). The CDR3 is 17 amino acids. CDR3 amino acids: CASSIRLAGALQETQYF. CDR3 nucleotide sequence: TGTGCCAGCAGCATAAGACTAGCGGGGGCTCTCCAAGAGACCCAGTACTTC.

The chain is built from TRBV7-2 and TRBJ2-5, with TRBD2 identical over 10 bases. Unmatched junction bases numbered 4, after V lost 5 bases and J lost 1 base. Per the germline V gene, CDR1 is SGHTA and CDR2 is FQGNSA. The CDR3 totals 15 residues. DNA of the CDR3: TGTGCCAGCAGCGCAGCTAGCGGGAGCCAAGAGACCCAGTACTTC. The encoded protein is CASSAASGSQETQYF.

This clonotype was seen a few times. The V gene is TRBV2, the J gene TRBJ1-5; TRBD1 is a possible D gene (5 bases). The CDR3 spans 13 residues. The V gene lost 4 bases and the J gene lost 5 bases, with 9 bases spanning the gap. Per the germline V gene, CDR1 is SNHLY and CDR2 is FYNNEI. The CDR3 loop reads CASSGDSYQPQHF. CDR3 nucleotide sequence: TGTGCCAGCAGTGGGGACTCTTATCAGCCCCAGCATTTT.

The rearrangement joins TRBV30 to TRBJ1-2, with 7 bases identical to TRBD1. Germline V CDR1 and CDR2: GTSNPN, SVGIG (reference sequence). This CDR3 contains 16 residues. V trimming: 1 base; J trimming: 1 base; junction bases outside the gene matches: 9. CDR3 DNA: TGTGCCTGGAGTGGCCATCCAGGGGGGGATAACTATGGCTACACCTTC. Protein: CAWSGHPGGDNYGYTF. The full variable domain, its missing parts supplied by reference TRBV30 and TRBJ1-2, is SQTIHQWPATLVQPVGSPLSLECTVEGTSNPNLYWYRQAAGRGLQLLFYSVGIGQISSEVPQNLSASRPQDRQFILSSKKLLLSDSGFYLCAWSGHPGGDNYGYTFGSGTRLTVV.

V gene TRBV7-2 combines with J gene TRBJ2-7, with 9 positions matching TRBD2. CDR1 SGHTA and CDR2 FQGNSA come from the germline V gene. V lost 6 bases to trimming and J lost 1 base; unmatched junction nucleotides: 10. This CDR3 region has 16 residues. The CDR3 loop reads CASRRASSGDSYEQYF. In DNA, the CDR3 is TGTGCCAGCAGGCGAGCATCTAGCGGGGATTCCTACGAGCAGTACTTC.

DNA of the CDR3: TGTGCCAGCAGCGGGGGGGCTCAAGAGACCCAGTACTTC. Protein product: CASSGGAQETQYF. The rearrangement links TRBV9 to TRBJ2-5, with D perhaps being TRBD1 or TRBD2 (6 bases each). CDR1 is SGDLS, CDR2 YYNGEE, per germline. The CDR3 runs 13 residues. V lost 3 bases to trimming and J lost 2 bases, with 8 bases between them.

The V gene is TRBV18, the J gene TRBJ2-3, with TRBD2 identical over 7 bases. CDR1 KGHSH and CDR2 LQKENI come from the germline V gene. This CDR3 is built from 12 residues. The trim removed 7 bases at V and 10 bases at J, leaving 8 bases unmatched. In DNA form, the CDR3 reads TGTGCCAGCTGCACCGGGGGGAATCCGCAGTATTTT. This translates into CASCTGGNPQYF. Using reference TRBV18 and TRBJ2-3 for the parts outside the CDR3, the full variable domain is NAGVMQNPRHLVRRRGQEARLRCSPMKGHSHVYWYRQLPEEGLKFMVYLQKENIIDESGMPKERFSAEFPKEGPSILRIQQVVRGDSAAYFCASCTGGNPQYFGPGTRLTVL.

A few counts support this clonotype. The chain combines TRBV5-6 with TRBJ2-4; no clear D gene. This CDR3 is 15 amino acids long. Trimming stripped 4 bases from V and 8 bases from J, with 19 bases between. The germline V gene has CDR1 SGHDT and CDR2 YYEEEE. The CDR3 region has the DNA TGTGCCAGCAGCCTAAACAGTCTCTACCGGGACATTCAGTACTTC. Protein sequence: CASSLNSLYRDIQYF.

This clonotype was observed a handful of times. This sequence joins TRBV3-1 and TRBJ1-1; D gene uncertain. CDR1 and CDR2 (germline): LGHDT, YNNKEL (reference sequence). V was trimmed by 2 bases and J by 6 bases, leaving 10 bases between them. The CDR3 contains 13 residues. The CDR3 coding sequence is TGTGCCAGCAGCCAATTATCACGACCTGAAGCTTTCTTT. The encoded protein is CASSQLSRPEAFF.

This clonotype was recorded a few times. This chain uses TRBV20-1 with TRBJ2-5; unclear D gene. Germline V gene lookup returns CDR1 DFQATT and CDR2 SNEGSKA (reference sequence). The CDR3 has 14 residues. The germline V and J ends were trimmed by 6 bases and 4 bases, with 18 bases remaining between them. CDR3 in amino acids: CSADLSPGGETQYF. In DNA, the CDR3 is TGCAGTGCCGACCTCAGTCCGGGCGGAGAGACCCAGTACTTC.